Each of the 6 T cell receptor beta chains below was sequenced from the same sample in a study of T cells after yellow fever vaccination. Via MiXCR, TCRdb re-called the 5' RACE reads, giving one row per CDR3 protein. Altogether some 550,000 distinct CDR3 sequences are present, 15% to 20% being singletons, with the ten largest covering around 15%. Sequencing was performed on PBMCs, taken 15 days after the yellow fever booster vaccination. The source is a man younger than 45 who received the YFV17D yellow fever vaccine.

The chain couples TRBV20-1 to TRBJ2-7; 8 bases fit TRBD2. V was clipped by 3 bases and J by 4 bases; unmatched bases: 2. The length of the CDR3 is 12 residues. The germline CDR1 and CDR2 sequences are DFQATT and SNEGSKA (reference sequence). CDR3 DNA sequence: TGCAGTGCTAGGACTAGCGCATACGAGCAGTACTTC. Translating it yields CSARTSAYEQYF.

This clonotype has only a few counts. This rearrangement joins TRBV15 to TRBJ2-3; 7 positions agree with TRBD2. The trim removed 1 base at V and 5 bases at J, leaving 3 bases unmatched. The V gene's germline CDR1 is LNHNV and CDR2 YYDKDF (reference sequence). This CDR3 is 14 amino acids long. CDR3 DNA sequence: TGTGCCACCAGCAGAGGTGCGGGAGAAGATACGCAGTATTTT. Encoded protein: CATSRGAGEDTQYF.

The V and J genes are TRBV10-1 and TRBJ2-1, with D possibly being TRBD2 (6 bases). CDR1 and CDR2 from the germline V gene are WNHNN and SYGVQD (reference sequence). There are 15 residues in the CDR3. Trimming took off 6 bases at V and 6 bases at J, with 18 bases between the two ends. CDR3 in amino acids: CASSAGRTSVNEQFF. CDR3 coding DNA: TGCGCCAGCAGCGCGGGACGGACCTCGGTCAATGAGCAGTTCTTC.

This clonotype occurred a few times. The chain carries TRBV5-1 and TRBJ2-7; D is unresolved. The CDR3 loop spans 11 amino acids. Deletions cut 4 bases from V and 6 bases from J, with 8 bases between. CDR1 is SGHRS and CDR2 is YFSETQ in the germline V gene. CDR3 nucleotide sequence: TGCGCCAGCAGCCCCGACACCGAGCAGTACTTC. Encoded protein: CASSPDTEQYF.

This clonotype was picked up a small number of times. The rearrangement links TRBV27 to TRBJ2-5, with D possibly TRBD2 on 6 matching bases. The CDR3 runs 14 residues. The germline gives CDR1 MNHEY, CDR2 SMNVEV (reference sequence). Trimming left V 5 bases short and J 7 bases short, with 17 bases between. The CDR3 sequence is CASSPRGGLGTQYF. CDR3 nucleotides: TGTGCCAGCAGTCCCCGGGGAGGTCTCGGGACCCAGTACTTC.

V is TRBV28 and J is TRBJ2-7, with D possibly TRBD2 on 7 matching bases. The CDR3 has 15 amino acids. The V and J ends lost 6 bases and 2 bases respectively, with 17 bases between them. The germline gives CDR1 MDHEN, CDR2 SYDVKM. In nucleotides, the CDR3 is TGTGCCAGCAGCCCTGCGGCGGGGGCGGCCTACGAGCAGTACTTC. The encoded protein is CASSPAAGAAYEQYF.